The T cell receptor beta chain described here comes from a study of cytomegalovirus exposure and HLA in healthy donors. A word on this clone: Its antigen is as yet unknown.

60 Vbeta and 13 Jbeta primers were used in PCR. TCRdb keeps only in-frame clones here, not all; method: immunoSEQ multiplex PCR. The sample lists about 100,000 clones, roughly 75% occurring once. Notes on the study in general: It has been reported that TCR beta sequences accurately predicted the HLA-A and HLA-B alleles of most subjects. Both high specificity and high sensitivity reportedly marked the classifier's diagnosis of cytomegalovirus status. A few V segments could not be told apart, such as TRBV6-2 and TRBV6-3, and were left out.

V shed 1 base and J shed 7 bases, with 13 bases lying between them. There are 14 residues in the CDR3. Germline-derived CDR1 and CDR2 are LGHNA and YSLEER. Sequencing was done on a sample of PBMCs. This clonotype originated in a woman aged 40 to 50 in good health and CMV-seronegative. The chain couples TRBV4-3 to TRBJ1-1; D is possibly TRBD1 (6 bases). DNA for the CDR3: TGCGCCAGCAGCCAAGTTCCCGGCAGGGGTGAAGCTTTCTTT. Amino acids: CASSQVPGRGEAFF.